This T cell receptor (beta chain) was identified in a study of cytomegalovirus exposure and HLA in healthy donors. Across the whole study: When roughly 420 donors were genotyped, around 77% of them were found to fall in the Caucasian-associated ancestry cluster.

The PCR was carried out with 60 Vbeta primers and 13 Jbeta primers. In the authors' workflow: Per a later analysis, the number of unique TCR beta chains was about 78 million, of which 9 million to 14 million were shared. The protocol was immunoSEQ multiplex PCR, while the TCRdb copy is restricted to in-frame clones and leaves out a portion. V, J and clone size were drawn from that table, and D and trimming were deduced from the DNA. Of tens of thousands of clones listed, roughly 60% are singletons. Trimming took 1 base from V and 5 from J, leaving 10 bases between them. The CDR3 runs to 14 residues. The germline V gene has CDR1 SGHRS and CDR2 YFSETQ.

This chain uses TRBV5-1 with TRBJ2-1; D may be TRBD1 (5 bases). This TCR came from a woman aged 45-65 years in good health and CMV-seropositive. The sequencing sample was made of PBMCs. CDR3 residues: CASSLRGGHNEQFF. The CDR3 nucleotides read TGCGCCAGCAGCTTGAGGGGCGGTCACAATGAGCAGTTCTTC.